The entry that follows covers one T cell receptor (beta chain) sequence. Its antigen is not identified. The data are from a study of shared clonotypes between healthy human individuals. Study at large: There were three CD4 naive, three CD4 memory, two CD8 naive and one CD8 memory plates per donor.

Repertoires were generated with immunoSEQ multiplex PCR, while TCRdb's copy carries only in-frame clones and drops some. The table has over 1.5 million clones, 95% to 99% seen once. V lost 4 bases and J lost 1, with 8 bases in between. The CDR3 loop spans 13 amino acids. Germline V gives CDR1 MNHEY, CDR2 SVGAGI. Study-wide results and limits: Non-shared clonotypes had lower generation probabilities than clonotypes shared by all four sorted-subset donors. Having only a few donors restricted how much genetic and exposure-history diversity was captured. With a handful of donors compared, roughly 4.9% of naive CD4 clonotypes were shared.

The sequenced sample was naive CD4+ T cells sorted from blood. As for subset: CD45RA+ positively selected. This clonotype originated in a man younger than 40 in good health. The chain recombines TRBV6-5 with TRBJ2-7; a possible D gene is TRBD1 (6 bases). CDR3 loop: CASSSDRSYEQYF. CDR3 DNA: TGTGCCAGCAGTTCGGACAGATCCTACGAGCAGTACTTC.